This entry concerns a single T cell receptor (beta chain). What it binds is unknown. Vbeta (60) and Jbeta (13) primers were used in the PCR. The data were produced by immunoSEQ multiplex PCR, yet TCRdb's version contains in-frame clones alone and is incomplete. Reported are about 54,000 clones; the ten largest clones contain around 7.1%. This specimen belongs to a study of cytomegalovirus exposure and HLA in healthy donors. Whole-study findings and limits: Association of a missense DCLRE1C variant with TCR beta V- and J-gene trimming was reported in a later analysis.

The sequenced material came from PBMCs. This receptor was identified in a woman in her forties in good health and CMV-seronegative.

CDR3 sequence: CASSQLRDRDDTEAFF. CDR3 DNA sequence: TGTGCCAGCAGCCAACTGAGGGACAGGGATGACACTGAAGCTTTCTTT. The J gene is TRBJ1-1, the V gene TRBV4-2; TRBD1 matches at 9 bases. The CDR3 has 16 amino acids. With 2 bases clipped from V and 3 bases from J, the junction kept 7 bases outside the gene matches. CDR1 and CDR2 (germline): LGHNA, YNFKEQ.